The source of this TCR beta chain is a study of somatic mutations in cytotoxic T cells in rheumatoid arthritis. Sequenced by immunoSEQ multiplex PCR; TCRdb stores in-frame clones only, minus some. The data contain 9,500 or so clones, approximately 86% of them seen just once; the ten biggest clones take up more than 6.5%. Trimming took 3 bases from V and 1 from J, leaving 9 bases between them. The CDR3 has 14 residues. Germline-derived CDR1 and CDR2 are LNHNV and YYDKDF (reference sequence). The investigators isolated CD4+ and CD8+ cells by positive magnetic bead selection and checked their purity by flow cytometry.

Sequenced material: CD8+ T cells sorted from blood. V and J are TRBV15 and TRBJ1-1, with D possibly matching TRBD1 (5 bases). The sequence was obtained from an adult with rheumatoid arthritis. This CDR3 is CATSSAGANTEAFF. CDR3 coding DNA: TGTGCCACCAGCAGCGCCGGGGCGAACACTGAAGCTTTCTTT.